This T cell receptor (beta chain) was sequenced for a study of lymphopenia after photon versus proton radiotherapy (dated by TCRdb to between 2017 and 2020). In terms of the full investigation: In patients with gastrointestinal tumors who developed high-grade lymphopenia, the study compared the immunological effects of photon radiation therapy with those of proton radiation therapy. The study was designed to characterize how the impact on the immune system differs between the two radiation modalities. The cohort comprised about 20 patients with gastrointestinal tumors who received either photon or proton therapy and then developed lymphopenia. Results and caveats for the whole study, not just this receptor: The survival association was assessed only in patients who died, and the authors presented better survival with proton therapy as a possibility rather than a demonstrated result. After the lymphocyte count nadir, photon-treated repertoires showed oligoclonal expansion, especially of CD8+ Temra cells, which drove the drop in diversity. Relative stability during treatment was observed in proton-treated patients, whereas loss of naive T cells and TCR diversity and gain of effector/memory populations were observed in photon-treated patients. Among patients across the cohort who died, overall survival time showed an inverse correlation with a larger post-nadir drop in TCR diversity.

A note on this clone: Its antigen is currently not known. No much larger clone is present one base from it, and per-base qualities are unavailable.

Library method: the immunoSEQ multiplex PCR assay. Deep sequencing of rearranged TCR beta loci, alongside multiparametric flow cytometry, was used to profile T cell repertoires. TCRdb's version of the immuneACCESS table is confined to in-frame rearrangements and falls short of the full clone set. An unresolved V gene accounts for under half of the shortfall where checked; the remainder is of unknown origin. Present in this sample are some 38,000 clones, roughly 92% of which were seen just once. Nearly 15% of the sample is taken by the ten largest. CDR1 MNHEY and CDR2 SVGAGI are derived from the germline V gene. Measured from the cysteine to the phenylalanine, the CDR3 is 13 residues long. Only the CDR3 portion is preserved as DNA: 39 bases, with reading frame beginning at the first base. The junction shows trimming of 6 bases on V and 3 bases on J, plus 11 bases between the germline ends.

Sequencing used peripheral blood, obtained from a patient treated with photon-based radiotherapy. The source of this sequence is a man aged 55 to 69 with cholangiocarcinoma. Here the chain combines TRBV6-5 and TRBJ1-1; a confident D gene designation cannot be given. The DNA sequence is TGTGCCAGCAGAAGCAGGCGGGACACTGAAGCTTTCTTT. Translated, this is CASRSRRDTEAFF.